What follows are 21 T cell receptor beta chains derived from one specimen sequenced in a study of T cells after yellow fever vaccination. TCRdb fed the 5' RACE reads into MiXCR, producing one record per CDR3 protein. Found here are roughly 150,000 distinct CDR3 sequences, almost 7% of them singletons; the top ten hold more than 2%. Sequences were derived from CD4+ T cells sorted from PBMCs, sampled 5 days after the first yellow fever vaccination. The receptor source for this set is a man aged 18 to 29 who received the YFV17D yellow fever vaccine.

This clonotype was observed a handful of times. CDR3 DNA sequence: TGTGCCAGCAGTTTCTTAGAGGGGTCGCAAGATACGCAGTATTTT. Residues: CASSFLEGSQDTQYF. The chain couples TRBV12-3 or TRBV12-4 to TRBJ2-3; D tentatively fits TRBD1 or TRBD2 (5 bases each). The CDR3 has 15 amino acids. Trimming shortened V by 3 bases and J by 5 bases, and 15 bases separated the two germline ends.

The sample holds many counts of this clonotype. The gene calls are TRBV29-1 and TRBJ2-3, with TRBD2 identical over 14 bases. J lost 6 bases, V lost 4 bases, and 3 bases had no gene match. Germline CDR1 is SQVTM and CDR2 is ANQGSEA. The CDR3 extends over 14 amino acids. The CDR3 DNA reads TGCAGCGTTGTAGGACTAGCGGGGGGCGATACGCAGTATTTT. Translated: CSVVGLAGGDTQYF.

J is TRBJ1-1 and V is TRBV20-1; tentatively, D is TRBD1 (6 bases). This CDR3 is 12 amino acids long. Trimming left V 2 bases short and J 4 bases short, with 8 bases between. The germline V gene encodes CDR1 DFQATT and CDR2 SNEGSKA (reference sequence). The CDR3 DNA sequence: TGCAGTGCTAGACAGGGGAGCACTGAAGCTTTCTTT. Translation: CSARQGSTEAFF.

This clonotype showed up many times. CDR3 amino acids: CASSRGQGSGNTIYF. DNA for the CDR3: TGTGCCAGCAGCCGTGGACAGGGCTCTGGAAACACCATATATTTT. V and J are TRBV7-9 and TRBJ1-3; TRBD1 aligns across 8 bases. V shed 5 bases, J shed 0 bases, and the junction held 3 bases outside the gene matches. Germline assignment: CDR1 SEHNR and CDR2 FQNEAQ (reference sequence). The CDR3 extends over 15 amino acids.

This clonotype was observed a handful of times. The chain employs TRBV5-1 and TRBJ1-5, with 10 bases fitting TRBD1. Germline V CDR1 and CDR2: SGHRS, YFSETQ. The ends lost 0 bases at V and 7 bases at J; junction bases unmatched: 4. The CDR3 is 15 amino acids. The CDR3 DNA reads TGCGCCAGCAGCTTGGGGACAGGGGGTGGCCAGCCCCAGCATTTT. It codes for CASSLGTGGGQPQHF.

This chain uses TRBV20-1 with TRBJ1-5, with no clear D. With 1 base removed from V and 0 bases from J, the gap between germline ends came to 4 bases. Germline lookup yields CDR1 DFQATT and CDR2 SNEGSKA (reference sequence). The CDR3 contains 13 residues. The CDR3 is CSARGDSNQPQHF. DNA of the CDR3: TGCAGTGCTAGAGGGGATAGCAATCAGCCCCAGCATTTT.

The chain has TRBV29-1 and TRBJ2-7, with a tentative D call TRBD1 (5 bases). The germline gives CDR1 SQVTM, CDR2 ANQGSEA. V shed 4 bases and J shed 7 bases, with 20 bases lying between them. The CDR3 has 14 amino acids. The CDR3 protein is CSVVLRQSLREQYF. CDR3 coding DNA: TGCAGCGTTGTCTTAAGACAGTCCCTCAGGGAGCAGTACTTC.

This clonotype has at least ten counts. This chain uses TRBV7-2 with TRBJ1-1; no clear D. This CDR3 is 14 amino acids long. CDR1 SGHTA and CDR2 FQGNSA come from the germline V gene. V dropped 1 base and J dropped 1 base, with 7 bases sitting between them. In nucleotides, the CDR3 is TGTGCCAGCAGCTTAGATTACCAGAACACTGAAGCTTTCTTT. Its translation is CASSLDYQNTEAFF. The whole variable domain, filled in from reference TRBV7-2 and TRBJ1-1, reads GAGVSQSPSNKVTEKGKDVELRCDPISGHTALYWYRQSLGQGLEFLIYFQGNSAPDKSGLPSDRFSAERTGGSVSTLTIQRTQQEDSAVYLCASSLDYQNTEAFFGQGTRLTVV.

This clonotype was seen repeatedly, ten times or more. In DNA form, the CDR3 reads TGTGCCAGCAGCTTAGGGGCGAGGCGAGAGACCCAGTACTTC. Its translation is CASSLGARRETQYF. The rearrangement links TRBV7-8 to TRBJ2-5; D is uncertain. The CDR3 loop spans 14 amino acids. The V gene lost 1 base and the J gene lost 4 bases, with 10 bases spanning the gap. The germline V gene encodes CDR1 SGHVS and CDR2 FQNEAQ.

This clonotype was counted between two and nine times. V is TRBV20-1 and J is TRBJ1-5; 9 bases are a match to TRBD1. Germline lookup yields CDR1 DFQATT and CDR2 SNEGSKA (reference sequence). The ends lost 3 bases at V and 3 bases at J; junction bases unmatched: 9. This CDR3 has 16 amino acids. The CDR3 sequence is CSARLTGQGFNQPQHF. The CDR3 bases are TGCAGTGCTAGGTTAACGGGACAGGGTTTCAATCAGCCCCAGCATTTT.

This clonotype has more than one count but fewer than ten. This rearrangement joins TRBV10-3 to TRBJ1-2; TRBD1 might be the D (5 bases). This CDR3 contains 13 residues. Trimming left V 6 bases short and J 6 bases short, with 14 bases between. Germline loops: CDR1 ENHRY, CDR2 SYGVKD. CDR3 coding DNA: TGTGCCATCAGCCTACAGGACGCTGATGGCTACACCTTC. This gives the protein CAISLQDADGYTF.

This clonotype was recorded at least ten times. This chain connects TRBV5-1 to TRBJ1-2, with D perhaps matching TRBD1 (6 bases). Trimming removed 4 bases at V and 5 bases at J, with 15 bases between. Germline V CDR1 and CDR2: SGHRS, YFSETQ. This CDR3 has 14 residues. The CDR3 protein is CASSPGGATYGYTF. CDR3 bases: TGCGCCAGCAGCCCGGGGGGGGCCACTTATGGCTACACCTTC.

This clonotype was detected ten times or more. The V and J genes are TRBV4-1 and TRBJ2-2, with 8 bases that match TRBD1. Germline-derived CDR1 and CDR2 are MGHRA and YSYEKL. Trimming cost V 7 bases and J 2 bases; bases outside gene matches: 6. The length of the CDR3 is 15 residues. CDR3 sequence: CASNAAGGNTGELFF. As DNA, the CDR3 is TGCGCCAGCAATGCGGCAGGGGGCAACACCGGGGAGCTGTTTTTT.

This clonotype was observed a few times. V usage is TRBV20-1 and J usage is TRBJ2-1, with TRBD2 as a possible D gene (6 bases). The CDR3 is 16 residues long. V was clipped by 7 bases and J by 0 bases, with 19 bases between them. The germline V gene encodes CDR1 DFQATT and CDR2 SNEGSKA (reference sequence). CDR3 nucleotide sequence: TGCAGTGTGGTCCAGCGGGTACAAAGCTCCTACAATGAGCAGTTCTTC. Protein product: CSVVQRVQSSYNEQFF.

In this sample, this clonotype turned up a few times. The rearrangement links TRBV20-1 to TRBJ1-1; D not certain. The V and J ends lost 7 bases and 1 base respectively, with 10 bases between them. Germline assignment: CDR1 DFQATT and CDR2 SNEGSKA (reference sequence). The CDR3 runs to 12 residues. The CDR3 DNA follows: TGCAGTGTACCCGAAGGGAACACTGAAGCTTTCTTT. Translating it yields CSVPEGNTEAFF.

This clonotype has a count of ten or more. The rearrangement links TRBV24-1 to TRBJ1-2; D is perhaps TRBD1 (6 bases). CDR1 is KGHDR, CDR2 SFDVKD, per germline. The CDR3 is 14 residues long. The V end lost 2 bases, the J end lost 8 bases, and 14 bases lay between the germline ends. This CDR3 is CATSDSRGVVGYTF. The CDR3 nucleotides read TGTGCCACCAGTGATTCCAGGGGCGTAGTCGGCTACACCTTC.

This clonotype was found many times. V and J are TRBV7-2 and TRBJ2-3; D possibly corresponds to TRBD2 (7 bases). Germline lookup yields CDR1 SGHTA and CDR2 FQGNSA. This CDR3 has 12 amino acids. V was shortened by 11 bases and J by 2 bases, with 11 bases between the two germline ends. CDR3 protein: CAGGGLTDTQYF. CDR3 coding DNA: TGTGCCGGGGGGGGGCTCACAGATACGCAGTATTTT.

The chain has TRBV28 and TRBJ1-5; D is perhaps TRBD1 (6 bases). CDR3 length: 14 residues. Looked up from germline, CDR1 is MDHEN and CDR2 is SYDVKM. The ends were cut back, 10 bases at V and 4 bases at J, with 17 bases in the middle. In nucleotides, the CDR3 is TGTGCCACCATCCCGGGACATACTAATCAGCCCCAGCATTTT. Translation gives CATIPGHTNQPQHF.

This clonotype showed up many times. The chain recombines TRBV5-1 with TRBJ1-2, with D perhaps matching TRBD1 (5 bases). Per the germline V gene, CDR1 is SGHRS and CDR2 is YFSETQ. This CDR3 has 14 residues. V was cut by 0 bases and J by 2 bases, with 8 bases left in between. CDR3 coding DNA: TGCGCCAGCAGCTTGGCCCGGACAAACTATGGCTACACCTTC. Translated, it gives CASSLARTNYGYTF. Using reference TRBV5-1 and TRBJ1-2 for the parts outside the CDR3, the full variable domain is KAGVTQTPRYLIKTRGQQVTLSCSPISGHRSVSWYQQTPGQGLQFLFEYFSETQRNKGNFPGRFSGRQFSNSRSEMNVSTLELGDSALYLCASSLARTNYGYTFGSGTRLTVV.

This clonotype was seen more than once but under ten times. V and J are TRBV6-2 or TRBV6-3 and TRBJ2-7; TRBD2 agrees at 9 bases. With 0 bases clipped from V and 6 bases from J, the junction kept 6 bases outside the gene matches. This CDR3 is 15 amino acids long. The germline CDR1 and CDR2 sequences are MNHEY and SVGEGT. CDR3 DNA sequence: TGTGCCAGCAGTTACTCACCGGGACTAGCATCCGAGCAGTACGTC. Its translation: CASSYSPGLASEQYV.

The count of this clonotype is one. One end of the junction is discordant with germline, which a read error may explain. This chain connects TRBV6-2 or TRBV6-3 to TRBJ2-7; tentatively, D is TRBD1 or TRBD2 (7 bases each). Looked up from germline, CDR1 is MNHEY and CDR2 is SVGEGT. This CDR3 comprises 15 residues. The CDR3 nucleotides are TGTACCAGCAGGTCTACAGGGGAGGGGATTTACGAGCAGTACTTC. This gives the protein CTSRSTGEGIYEQYF.